This TCR beta chain was sequenced in a study of blood T cell repertoires in COVID-19. Study-wide background: Researchers got acute and convalescent COVID-19 samples from the United States, Italy and Spain.

Losses at the gene ends were 3 bases for V and 4 bases for J; bases not matched to a gene: 5. The CDR3 has 14 amino acids. Germline V gives CDR1 SQVTM, CDR2 ANQGSEA. As handled by the study authors: Estimates of nucleated cell counts were drawn from the amplification of reference gene primers. Some clones are missing from TCRdb's copy, which holds only in-frame ones; the method was immunoSEQ multiplex PCR. From that table come the V and J calls and clone size; the DNA was used to work out D and trimming. This sample yields about 310,000 clones, of which roughly 85% are seen a single time; 2.2% belongs to the top ten.

This sequence was found in a man aged 30 to 45 who had recovered from COVID-19. The V gene is TRBV29-1, the J gene TRBJ2-1; TRBD1 aligns across 8 bases. Sequencing used PBMCs or T cells enriched from blood (not recorded which). DNA of the CDR3: TGCAGCGTTGACGATGGGACAGGTTACAATGAGCAGTTCTTC. As protein: CSVDDGTGYNEQFF.